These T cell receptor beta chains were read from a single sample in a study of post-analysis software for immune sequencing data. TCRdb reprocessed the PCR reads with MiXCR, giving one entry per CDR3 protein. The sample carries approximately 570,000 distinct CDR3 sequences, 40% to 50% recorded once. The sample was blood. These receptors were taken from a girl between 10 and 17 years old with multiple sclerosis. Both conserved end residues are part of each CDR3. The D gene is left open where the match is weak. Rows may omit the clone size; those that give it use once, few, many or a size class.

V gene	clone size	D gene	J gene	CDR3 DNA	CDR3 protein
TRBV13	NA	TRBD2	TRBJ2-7	TGTGCCAGCAGCGGTAGCATCGGGGGGAACGAGCAGTACTTC	CASSGSIGGNEQYF
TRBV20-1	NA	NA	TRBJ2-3	TGCAGTGCTAGAGTCCCAGTCCGTCAGACGGCAGATACGCAGTATTTT	CSARVPVRQTADTQYF
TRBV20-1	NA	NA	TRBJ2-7	TGCAGTGCTCGGGACACCATGTCCTACGAGCAGTACTTC	CSARDTMSYEQYF
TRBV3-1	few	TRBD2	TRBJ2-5	TGTGCCAGCAGCCAACGGGGCGGGGGGGTCCAAGAGACCCAGTACTTC	CASSQRGGGVQETQYF
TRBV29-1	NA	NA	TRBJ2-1	TGCAGCGTTGAGAGGGAAATTCCGTTCTTC	CSVEREIPFF
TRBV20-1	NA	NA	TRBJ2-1	TGCAGTGCGCCCTCCCCCCGAGGGCAGTTCTTC	CSAPSPRGQFF
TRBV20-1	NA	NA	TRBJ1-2	TGCAGTGCTACTCGCATACCGCAGGGGAGGTATGGCTACACCTTC	CSATRIPQGRYGYTF
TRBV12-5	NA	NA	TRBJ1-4	TGTGCTAGTGGCCTGGATGGTACTAATGAAAAACTGTTTTTT	CASGLDGTNEKLFF
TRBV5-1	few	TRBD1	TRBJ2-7	TGCGCCAGCAGCTTGGGAGCCGGGACAGGGATTAACTACGAGCAGTACTTC	CASSLGAGTGINYEQYF
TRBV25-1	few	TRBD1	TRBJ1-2	TGTGCCAGCAGGCGGACAGGAGCCAACTATGGCTACACCTTC	CASRRTGANYGYTF
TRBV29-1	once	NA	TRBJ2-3	TGCAGCGCGGGGACCCGAAACACAGATACGCAGTATTTT	CSAGTRNTDTQYF
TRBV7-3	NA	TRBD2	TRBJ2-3	TGTGCCAGCAGCTTAGCGGCGGGAGCGGATACGCAGTATTTT	CASSLAAGADTQYF
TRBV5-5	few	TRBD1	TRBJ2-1	TGTGCCAGCAGCTGGGACAGGGGGTCGGGCGAGCAGTTCTTC	CASSWDRGSGEQFF
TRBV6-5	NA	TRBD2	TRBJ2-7	TGTGCCAGCAGCCTAGGGCGGGAGGGCTCCTACGAGCAGTACTTC	CASSLGREGSYEQYF
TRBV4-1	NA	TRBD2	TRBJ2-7	TGCGCCAGCAGCCAACCTAGCGGGAGAGACTACGAGCAGTACTTC	CASSQPSGRDYEQYF
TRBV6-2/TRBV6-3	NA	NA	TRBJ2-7	TGTGCCAGCAGTAATCACAGGGTGGCAAGGAACGAGCAGTACTTC	CASSNHRVARNEQYF
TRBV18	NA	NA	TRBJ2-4	TGTGCCAGCTCACCACCCGGGGATCTAGCCAAAAACATTCAGTACTTC	CASSPPGDLAKNIQYF
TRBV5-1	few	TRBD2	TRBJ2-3	TGCGCCAGCAGCGGGGGGACTAGCGGGGAAGCAGATACGCAGTATTTT	CASSGGTSGEADTQYF
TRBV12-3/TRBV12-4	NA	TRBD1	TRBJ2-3	TGTGCCAGCAGCTCCACTTTTTCGACAGGGGTGGTGGGTACGCAGTATTTT	CASSSTFSTGVVGTQYF
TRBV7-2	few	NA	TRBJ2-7	TGTGCCAGCAGCTTAGTCCCCACAGCTACTTCCTACGAGCAGTACTTC	CASSLVPTATSYEQYF
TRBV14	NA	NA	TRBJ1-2	TGTGCCAGCAGCCCCCCTGGGCAGGATTTCGGCTACACCTTC	CASSPPGQDFGYTF
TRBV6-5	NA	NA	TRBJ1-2	TGTGCCAGCAGCTACTACGGGACATCCTATGGCTACACCTTC	CASSYYGTSYGYTF
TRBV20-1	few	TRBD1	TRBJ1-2	TGCAGTGCGAGAGTCGGGACAGGCCGGGGGACTTATGGCTACACCTTC	CSARVGTGRGTYGYTF
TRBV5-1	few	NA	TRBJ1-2	TGCGCCAGCAGCCCGCAGATAGGCTGGGACTATGGCTGCACCTTC	CASSPQIGWDYGCTF
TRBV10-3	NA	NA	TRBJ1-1	TGTGCCATCATCCAAGGACCGGGACCGAACACTGAAGCTTTCTTT	CAIIQGPGPNTEAFF
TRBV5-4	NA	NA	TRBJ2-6	TGTGCCAGCAGCCATAGGGCAGGGCACTCTGGGGCCAACGTCCTGACTTTC	CASSHRAGHSGANVLTF
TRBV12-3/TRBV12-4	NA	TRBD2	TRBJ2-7	TGTGCCAGCAGCTCTCCGCGGGAGTGGTTCGAGCAGTACTTC	CASSSPREWFEQYF
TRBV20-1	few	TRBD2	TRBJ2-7	TGCAGTGCTTATGCAGTGAGCGGGAGGTCCCCCTACGAGCAGTACTTC	CSAYAVSGRSPYEQYF
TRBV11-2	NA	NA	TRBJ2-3	TGTGCCAGCAGCCCTCTCCTCCTCGATACGCAGTATTTT	CASSPLLLDTQYF
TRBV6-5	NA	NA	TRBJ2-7	TGTGCCAGCAGTCCAGGGACACCCTCCTACGAGCAGTACTTC	CASSPGTPSYEQYF
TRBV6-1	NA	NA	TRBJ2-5	TGTGCCAGCAGTGAAGCTCGGTGGGAGACCCAGTACTTC	CASSEARWETQYF
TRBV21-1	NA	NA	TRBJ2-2	TGTGCCAGCAGCAAATGCCCAATGGAGGCGGGGGAGCTGTTTTTT	CASSKCPMEAGELFF
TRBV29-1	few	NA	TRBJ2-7	TGCAGCGTTGTAGAGTCAGCCATCCTAAGGCAGTACTTC	CSVVESAILRQYF
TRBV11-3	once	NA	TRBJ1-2	TGTGCCAGCAGCCACCAGCTGGGGAGCAAGGAAGGCTACACCTTC	CASSHQLGSKEGYTF
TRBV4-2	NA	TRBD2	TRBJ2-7	TGTGCCAGCAGCCAAGACGCTAGCGGGGTTCCCTACGAGCAGTACTTC	CASSQDASGVPYEQYF
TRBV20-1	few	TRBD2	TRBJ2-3	TGCAGGCCCGTAGCGGGGGCCGATGCCACAGATACGCAGTATTTT	CRPVAGADATDTQYF
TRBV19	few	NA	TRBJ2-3	TGTGCCAGTAGTATTTGGGGAGGTAGCACAGATACGCAGTATTTT	CASSIWGGSTDTQYF
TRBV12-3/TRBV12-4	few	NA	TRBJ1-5	TGTGCCAGCAGTCCCCCTGGGGCGCGCAATCAGCCCCAGCATTTT	CASSPPGARNQPQHF
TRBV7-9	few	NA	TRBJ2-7	TGTGCCAGCAGCTTACTGTCCCTAAAGCAACACGAGCAGTACTTC	CASSLLSLKQHEQYF
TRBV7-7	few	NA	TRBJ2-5	TGTGCCAGCAGCTTCAAGGTCCGGGGCGGGCAAGAGACCCAGTACTTC	CASSFKVRGGQETQYF
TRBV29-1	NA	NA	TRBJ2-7	TGCAGCGGTCTGGAGGGCTACGAGCAGTACTTC	CSGLEGYEQYF
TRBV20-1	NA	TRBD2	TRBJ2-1	TGCAGTGCTAATTTAGCGGGACCCGGGGTCGATGAGCAGTTCTTC	CSANLAGPGVDEQFF
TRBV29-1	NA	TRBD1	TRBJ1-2	TGCAGCGGGACTAAAAACAGGGGGCGAGGCTACACCTTC	CSGTKNRGRGYTF
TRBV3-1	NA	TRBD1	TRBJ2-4	TGTGCCAGCAGCTTCGGGACAGCTAACCAGTACTTC	CASSFGTANQYF